This is a list of T cell receptor beta chains from one sample in a study of CD8+CD57+ T cells in acquired aplastic anemia. TCRdb used MiXCR to reprocess the reads, holding one entry per CDR3 protein. This sample has 260,000 or so distinct CDR3 sequences, with approximately 50% found just once. Specimen: sorted CD4+, CD8+, or CD8+CD57+ T cells (not recorded which) from PBMCs. These receptors all stem from a human donor with aplastic anemia. Both conserved end residues are part of each CDR3. D genes are given only for firm matches. Clone size is shown for a subset of rows, as once, few, many or a class of expanded clone.

>TRBV2|TRBJ2-3|.|.
TGTGCCAGCAGTGCGGGACCCCCAGATACGCAGTATTTT
CASSAGPPDTQYF
>TRBV2|TRBJ1-1|.|.
TGTGCCTGCAGTTTAACCTCCTCGGGCACTGAAGCTTTCTTT
CACSLTSSGTEAFF
>TRBV6-1|TRBJ2-5|.|.
TGTGCCAGCAGCAATAGCCGGGCCCAAGAGACCCAGTACTTC
CASSNSRAQETQYF
>TRBV10-3|TRBJ2-7|few|TRBD2
TGTGCCATCTGGGGGGGGACTGGCGCCTACGAGCAGTACTTC
CAIWGGTGAYEQYF
>TRBV4-3|TRBJ2-7|.|.
TGCGCCAGCAGCCAAGGAAGGGGACCCTTCCACGAGCAGTACTTC
CASSQGRGPFHEQYF
>TRBV29-1|TRBJ1-1|.|.
TGCAGCGTTGGTCTCAACAGGGATCACATGAACACTGAAGCTTTCTTT
CSVGLNRDHMNTEAFF
>TRBV6-6|TRBJ1-2|many|TRBD1
TGTGCCAGCAGTCCGGACAGGTTCTATGGCTACACCTTC
CASSPDRFYGYTF
>TRBV7-3|TRBJ1-2|.|.
TGTGCCAGCAGCTTTTCAACCGTTTACTATGGCTACACCTTC
CASSFSTVYYGYTF
>TRBV7-9|TRBJ2-7|.|.
TGTGCCAGCAGCTCCGGGACCAGTGTTGTCTATGAGCAGTACTTC
CASSSGTSVVYEQYF
>TRBV7-9|TRBJ2-3|once|.
TGTGCCAGCAGCCCAGCCGGGGGGCGAGGCACAGATACGCAGTATTTT
CASSPAGGRGTDTQYF
>TRBV5-4|TRBJ2-7|many|TRBD2
TGTGCCAGCAGCGAGCTAACCGGGACTAGGGCCTACGAGCAGTACTTC
CASSELTGTRAYEQYF
>TRBV2|TRBJ1-1|once|.
TGTGCCAGCAGTGAACTCGCGGGATCTGGAGCTTTCTTT
CASSELAGSGAFF
>TRBV5-1|TRBJ2-3|many|.
TGCGCCAGCAGCTCGCAGGGATTCCTCCAAGGGCGGCGGGCAGATACGCAGTATTTT
CASSSQGFLQGRRADTQYF
>TRBV2|TRBJ1-2|many|.
TGTGCCAGCAGGGGGTACTATGGCTACACCTTC
CASRGYYGYTF
>TRBV7-8|TRBJ2-7|.|TRBD1
TGTGCCAGCAGCTCACCCGGGACAGAACCTCCCGAGCAGTACTTC
CASSSPGTEPPEQYF
>TRBV7-9|TRBJ1-1|few|.
TGTGCCAGCAGTCCACAGGGAGGTACTGAAGCTTTCTTT
CASSPQGGTEAFF
>TRBV6-2/TRBV6-3|TRBJ2-7|.|TRBD2
TGTGCCAGCAGTTACAGCGGGAGGATTTCCTACGAGCAGTACTTC
CASSYSGRISYEQYF
>TRBV14|TRBJ1-1|many|.
TGTGCCAGCAGCCGCCTGAATCGAGGGGGACAAAAGAACACTGAAGCTTTCTTT
CASSRLNRGGQKNTEAFF
>TRBV7-6|TRBJ2-5|many|.
TGTGCCAGCAGCACCCAGCTTGCCCCTTACCAAGAGACCCAGTACTTC
CASSTQLAPYQETQYF
>TRBV29-1|TRBJ1-2|.|TRBD1
TGCAGCGTAGGGACAGGGGCCGGCTATGGCTACACCTTC
CSVGTGAGYGYTF
>TRBV7-9|TRBJ2-5|.|TRBD2
TGTGCCAGCAGCTTGGGACTAGCGGCGGAGACCCAGTACTTC
CASSLGLAAETQYF
>TRBV5-1|TRBJ2-3|few|TRBD2
TGCGCCAGCAGCCCCGGCGAAACTAGCGGGGGGCCCACAGATACGCAGTATTTT
CASSPGETSGGPTDTQYF
>TRBV9|TRBJ2-6|.|.
TGTGCCAGCAGCGTAGGTGGCTCCAACGTCCTGACTTTC
CASSVGGSNVLTF
>TRBV5-1|TRBJ1-2|.|TRBD1
TGCGCCAGCAGATCGGACAGGGGAGGCTACACCTTC
CASRSDRGGYTF
>TRBV19|TRBJ1-2|.|.
.
CASSQITGVIYGCTF
>TRBV29-1|TRBJ2-7|many|TRBD1
TGCAGCGTTGAAGGTACTCGGACAGGGGAACTCTACGAGCAGTACTTC
CSVEGTRTGELYEQYF
>TRBV9|TRBJ2-7|many|TRBD1
TGCGCCAGCAGCCCAGTCCCCGGACAGGGGACGTACGAGCAGTACTTC
CASSPVPGQGTYEQYF
>TRBV4-3|TRBJ2-3|.|.
TGCGCCAGCAGCCAAGTCAAGGGGGATACGCAGTATTTT
CASSQVKGDTQYF
>TRBV6-4|TRBJ2-1|many|TRBD2
TGTGCCAGCAGTGCCGATGGACTAGCTGGCAATGAGCAGTTCTTC
CASSADGLAGNEQFF
>TRBV5-1|TRBJ2-7|.|TRBD1
TGCGCCAGCAGCTTCGCAGGGGGCTACGAGCAGTACTTC
CASSFAGGYEQYF
>TRBV2|TRBJ1-2|once|TRBD1
TGTGCCAGCACCGGACAGGGATCGGGCTATGGCTACACCTTC
CASTGQGSGYGYTF
>TRBV7-8|TRBJ1-6|.|.
TGTGCCAGCAGCATAGGACAGCCGATTGGTGATTCACCCCTCCACTTT
CASSIGQPIGDSPLHF
>TRBV10-2|TRBJ2-7|.|TRBD1
TGCGCCAGTTATGACAGGGGGCGCGACGAGCAGTACTTC
CASYDRGRDEQYF
>TRBV2|TRBJ1-2|.|TRBD1
TGTGCCAGGATCAGCCCGGACAGGGAAATGGAAGGCTACACCTTC
CARISPDREMEGYTF
>TRBV10-3|TRBJ1-4|.|.
TGTGCCAGCAGTTCTCCGGGACGGGGTAATGAAAAACTGTTTTTT
CASSSPGRGNEKLFF
>TRBV19|TRBJ2-7|many|.
TGTGCCAGTAGTATAGTTGAAGGGGTCGAGCAGTACTTC
CASSIVEGVEQYF
>TRBV9|TRBJ1-5|many|.
TGTGCCAGCAGCGTAGAGGGACACCCGGGCGAGCCCCAGCATTTT
CASSVEGHPGEPQHF
>TRBV10-1|TRBJ2-7|once|.
TGCGCCAGCAGTGACGTGCGACAGGTCCCACCCTACGAGCAGTACTTC
CASSDVRQVPPYEQYF
>TRBV15|TRBJ1-1|.|.
TGTGCCACCAGCAGAGATAATCGTCCCACTGAAGCTTTCTTT
CATSRDNRPTEAFF
>TRBV6-5|TRBJ2-7|many|.
TGTGCCAGCAGTTTAGGGGACCGCTCCTACGAGCAGTACTTC
CASSLGDRSYEQYF
>TRBV25-1|TRBJ2-1|.|TRBD2
TGTGCCAGCAGTGAGCCGGGACTAGAGCTGGGTGGCTACAATGAGCAGTTCTTC
CASSEPGLELGGYNEQFF
>TRBV7-9|TRBJ2-1|few|TRBD1
TGTGCCAGCAGCCCGGACAGGGCGGGCAATGAGCAGTTCTTC
CASSPDRAGNEQFF
>TRBV5-6|TRBJ1-5|many|.
TGTGCCAGCCGTAAGGGGCGATTTGATAGCAATCAGCCCCAGCATTTT
CASRKGRFDSNQPQHF
>TRBV29-1|TRBJ2-2|many|.
TGCAGCGTCCCGGGGCGGCCCGGAGCCGGGGAGCTGTTTTTT
CSVPGRPGAGELFF
>TRBV9|TRBJ2-3|.|.
TGTGCCTCCAGGCGAACGCCTAGCACAGATACGCAGTATTTT
CASRRTPSTDTQYF
>TRBV9|TRBJ2-3|.|.
TGTGCCAGCAGCGAGGAGGCAGGTTCCTACGATACGCAGTATTTT
CASSEEAGSYDTQYF
>TRBV24-1|TRBJ2-7|.|.
TGTGCCACCAGTGGCGGGGACAGCTCCTACGAGCAGTACTTC
CATSGGDSSYEQYF
>TRBV6-6|TRBJ2-7|.|.
TGTACCGGCAGTAAAGGGGCCGGCTCCTACGAGCAGTACTTC
CTGSKGAGSYEQYF
>TRBV4-2|TRBJ1-6|.|.
TGTGCCAGCAGCCAAGACGGAGGAGATAATTCACCCCCCCACTTT
CASSQDGGDNSPPHF
>TRBV3-1|TRBJ2-1|once|TRBD2
TGTGCCAGCACCCAACATGCTAGCGGGTTTGGGAGTGAGCAGTTCTTC
CASTQHASGFGSEQFF
>TRBV24-1|TRBJ2-7|.|.
TGTGCCACCAGCTCCCCGGGTAGCTACGAGCAGTACTTC
CATSSPGSYEQYF